Each of the 11 T cell receptor beta chains below was sequenced from the same sample in a study of OX40 agonist ivuxolimab in advanced cancers. Sequencing used immunoSEQ multiplex PCR; TCRdb keeps in-frame clones, though not all of them. The sample records roughly 70,000 clones, over 80% being singletons. The material sequenced was CD4+ or CD8+ T cells sorted from blood, taken in a trial of the OX40 agonist ivuxolimab. All receptors derive from an adult with an advanced solid tumor such as melanoma, head and neck, liver or kidney cancer.

The gene calls are TRBV7-3 and TRBJ2-1, with 7 bases aligning to TRBD1. The CDR3 length is 15 residues. Germline CDR1 and CDR2: SGHTA and FQGTGA. V lost 4 bases to trimming and J lost 2 bases; unmatched junction nucleotides: 5. In DNA, the CDR3 is TGTGCCAGCAGCTCCGACAGGGCCCCCTACAATGAGCAGTTCTTC. It yields the protein CASSSDRAPYNEQFF.

The V and J genes are TRBV7-6 and TRBJ2-3; D possibly uses TRBD1 or TRBD2 (5 bases each). This CDR3 is built from 21 residues. The germline V and J ends were trimmed by 1 base and 0 bases, with 26 bases remaining between them. CDR1 is SGHVS and CDR2 is FNYEAQ in the germline V gene. CDR3 sequence reads: CASSLVGDPNLRPSSTDTQYF. The CDR3 DNA reads TGTGCCAGCAGCTTAGTGGGGGACCCAAACCTCCGCCCCTCTAGCACAGATACGCAGTATTTT.

V gene TRBV19 combines with J gene TRBJ1-5, with 7 bases identical to TRBD1. Per germline, CDR1 LNHDA and CDR2 SQIVND (reference sequence). The CDR3 runs 17 residues. Losses at the gene ends were 5 bases for V and 1 base for J; bases not matched to a gene: 11. The CDR3 DNA is TGTGCCAGTAGTTCCCCTCGGGACAGCGGGAGCAATCAGCCCCAGCATTTT. Residues: CASSSPRDSGSNQPQHF.

The genes are TRBV5-6 and TRBJ1-5; D unclear. V lost 2 bases and J lost 4, with 13 bases in between. Germline CDR1 SGHDT, CDR2 YYEEEE. The CDR3 sequence is 15 residues long. The CDR3 loop reads CASSFSIGRNQPQHF. DNA for the CDR3: TGTGCCAGCAGCTTTAGTATCGGAAGGAATCAGCCCCAGCATTTT. Together with reference TRBV5-6 and TRBJ1-5, the CDR3 gives the full variable domain: DAGVTQSPTHLIKTRGQQVTLRCSPKSGHDTVSWYQQALGQGPQFIFQYYEEEERQRGNFPDRFSGHQFPNYSSELNVNALLLGDSALYLCASSFSIGRNQPQHFGDGTRLSIL.

V usage is TRBV19 and J usage is TRBJ2-5, with D maybe TRBD2 (5 bases). Germline V gene sequence: CDR1 LNHDA, CDR2 SQIVND (reference sequence). The CDR3 runs to 12 residues. With 5 bases removed from V and 5 bases from J, the gap between germline ends came to 9 bases. This chain's CDR3 is CASSASSETQYF. In DNA, the CDR3 is TGTGCCAGTAGTGCTAGCAGCGAGACCCAGTACTTC.

The V call is TRBV29-1, the J call TRBJ1-1; possible D gene TRBD1, 5 bases. Germline values: CDR1 SQVTM, CDR2 ANQGSEA. Trimming cost V 5 bases and J 4 bases, with 8 bases left between them. This CDR3 is built from 11 residues. The CDR3 protein is CSVPGLTEAFF. The CDR3 region has the DNA TGCAGCGTTCCAGGGCTCACTGAAGCTTTCTTT.

The chain links TRBV10-1 to TRBJ2-2; D unclear. CDR1 and CDR2 (germline): WNHNN, SYGVQD (reference sequence). CDR3 length equals 16 residues. The V gene lost 2 bases and the J gene lost 6 bases, with 16 bases spanning the gap. In nucleotides, the CDR3 is TGCGCCAGCAGTGAGAATGGGTTTTCGGTCCCCGGGGAGCTGTTTTTT. Residues: CASSENGFSVPGELFF.

V is TRBV6-1 and J is TRBJ1-2; 9 bases are a match to TRBD1. CDR1 and CDR2 from the germline V gene are MNHNS and SASEGT. Losses at the gene ends were 0 bases for V and 4 bases for J; bases not matched to a gene: 3. This CDR3 contains 15 residues. The CDR3 loop reads CASSEATGGLYGYTF. The CDR3 DNA sequence: TGTGCCAGCAGTGAAGCGACAGGGGGTCTCTATGGCTACACCTTC.

The chain employs TRBV6-5 and TRBJ2-1; 7 nucleotides align to TRBD1. The CDR3 loop spans 13 amino acids. V trimming: 2 bases; J trimming: 10 bases; junction bases outside the gene matches: 5. Germline CDR1 reads MNHEY; CDR2 reads SVGAGI. The CDR3 spells CASSYGRGGEQFF. The CDR3 DNA reads TGTGCCAGCAGTTACGGTAGAGGGGGCGAGCAGTTCTTC.

This clone was observed once. The chain recombines TRBV30 with TRBJ2-5; TRBD1 aligns across 7 bases. In germline, CDR1 is GTSNPN, CDR2 SVGIG (reference sequence). The length of the CDR3 is 15 residues. Trimming took 1 base from V and 5 from J; bases not matched to a gene: 10. The DNA of the CDR3 is TGTGCCTGGAGTGCCTACAGGGGCTTCGGGGAGACCCAGTACTTC. Amino acids: CAWSAYRGFGETQYF.

This chain joins TRBV19 and TRBJ2-2, with 7 bases that match TRBD1. The junction had 6 bases not matched to a gene; V was cut back by 4 bases and J by 4 bases. Per the germline V gene, CDR1 is LNHDA and CDR2 is SQIVND (reference sequence). The CDR3 consists of 15 residues. CDR3 amino acids: CASSNWDSRTGELFF. DNA for the CDR3: TGTGCCAGTAGTAACTGGGACAGCCGCACCGGGGAGCTGTTTTTT.